This TCR beta chain was sequenced in a study of T-cell memory formation after mild COVID-19 listed by TCRdb under 2021. Describing the broader study: TCR sequence clusters from the two donors were found to be largely donor specific. The cohort comprised two young, previously healthy adult volunteers, one female and one male. T-cell clones expanding and contracting after mild COVID-19 in a couple of donors were tracked by longitudinal TCRalpha and TCRbeta repertoire sequencing.

The instrument was an Illumina NovaSeq 6000. TCRalpha and TCRbeta cDNA libraries were constructed by 5'RACE with constant-segment primers, with sample barcodes and unique molecular identifiers being introduced. RNA was extracted from every sample with Trizol reagent. The libraries were amplified in two PCR steps, and the second step added a second sample barcode and Illumina TruSeq adapters. Sequencing of libraries was performed on an Illumina NovaSeq with 2 x 150 bp paired-end reads. In the authors' own workflow: With migec v1.2.7, reads were demultiplexed and then collapsed into UMI-guided consensus sequences. Using mixcr v2.1.11, UMI consensuses were aligned to TRA and TRB V and J templates and then assembled into clonotypes. Expanded or contracted clonotypes were those called significant by both edgeR and NoisET, with noise models trained on biological replicates. For edgeR calls, the cutoffs were a false discovery rate-adjusted p below 0.01 and a log2 fold-change threshold of 1. As an exploratory analysis of dynamics, PCA with hierarchical clustering was applied to max-normalized trajectories of the 1000 most abundant clonotypes. The CD4 or CD8 phenotype of responding clones was assigned using the separately sequenced CD4+ and CD8+ repertoires. Through fastp at Q25 and MiXCR, TCRdb rebuilt clones from the public reads, retaining in-frame beta chains. One record per CDR3 amino acid sequence lists the most common genes and DNA. Clone size and V and J calls follow TCRdb, not the original study. For this sample there are approximately 580,000 distinct CDR3 sequences; 20% appear just once. The top ten clones comprise about an eighth of the sample.

This clonotype was detected only a few times. Its recognized antigen is unknown. Base qualities are not provided; no much larger clone lies one nucleotide away. Overall results and qualifications from the work: Balanced CD4/CD8 phenotypes were observed for clones contracting from day 15 to 85, whereas a bias towards CD4+ was observed for a second wave of clones expanding from day 15 to 37. Only a couple of mild cases were covered by the study, and larger cohorts that include severe cases with pre-infection samples were considered necessary. The detection of some responding clones in pre-infection memory suggests that pre-existing cross-reactive memory T cells joined the SARS-CoV-2 response. Contracting CD4+ clones were located mainly in the CM and EM memory subsets, whereas CD8+ clones were found to be enriched in EMRA. SARS-CoV-2 specificity of the second-wave clones peaking on day 37 was not confirmed.

Its CDR3 holds 16 amino acids, cysteine through phenylalanine. Kept here is only the CDR3 DNA, which spans 48 bases and is read in frame from base 1. The germline V gene supplies CDR1 SGDLS and CDR2 YYNGEE. V sheds 4 bases and J sheds 0 bases, leaving 14 bases between their ends. Ficoll-Paque density gradient centrifugation was used to isolate PBMCs. Sequencing was performed on PBMCs or a T cell subset sorted from them (not recorded which). The rearranged chain carries TRBV9 and TRBJ2-1, with no confident D gene call. The clonotype was recovered from an adult woman who had mild COVID-19 (a few samples of this study predate the infection). The sample titles of this study are shuffled in the database, so cell type and time point are left out; the donor was told from shared clones. The nucleotide sequence is given as TGTGCCAGCAGCCCTTTCGGATCCAGCTCCTACAATGAGCAGTTCTTC. Its protein product is CASSPFGSSSYNEQFF.